Presented here are 26 T cell receptor beta chains from one specimen sequenced in a study of CD8 T cells in ankylosing spondylitis. Via MiXCR, TCRdb re-called the 5' RACE reads, giving one row per CDR3 protein. The sample shows 200,000 to 300,000 distinct CDR3 sequences, about 24% of them seen only once. Input material: blood, either unsorted or a sorted T cell fraction (not recorded which). The receptors come from a male donor with ankylosing spondylitis or in good health (not recorded which).

This clonotype was detected ten times or more. The rearrangement links TRBV29-1 to TRBJ2-1, with D hard to call. Germline V lookup: CDR1 SQVTM, CDR2 ANQGSEA. V was cut by 6 bases and J by 0 bases, with 15 bases left in between. The CDR3 extends over 15 amino acids. The CDR3 DNA is TGCAGCGTCCCCGTGGGCGGAAACTCCTACAATGAGCAGTTCTTC. Protein product: CSVPVGGNSYNEQFF.

This clonotype was observed at least ten times. The V call is TRBV27, the J call TRBJ2-1; tentatively, D is TRBD2 (5 bases). V dropped 10 bases and J dropped 3 bases, with 16 bases sitting between them. Germline CDR1 and CDR2: MNHEY and SMNVEV (reference sequence). The CDR3 covers 14 residues. CDR3 in amino acids: CATRGLSRYNEQFF. CDR3 nucleotide sequence: TGTGCCACCCGTGGACTTTCCCGCTACAATGAGCAGTTCTTC.

The CDR3 region is CASSLGGPEQYF. CDR3 bases: TGTGCCAGCTCCCTTGGGGGCCCCGAGCAGTACTTC. This chain connects TRBV6-1 to TRBJ2-7, with D possibly TRBD1 on 6 matching bases. This CDR3 has 12 residues. Trimming removed 8 bases at V and 6 bases at J, with 14 bases between. CDR1 is MNHNS, CDR2 SASEGT, per germline.

Many counts were recorded for this clonotype. The CDR3 loop reads CASSGRSYEQYF. The CDR3 DNA reads as TGCGCCAGCAGCGGGAGATCCTACGAGCAGTACTTC. The chain recombines TRBV5-1 with TRBJ2-7; a weak D match, TRBD2 (5 bases). This CDR3 has 12 residues. CDR1 SGHRS and CDR2 YFSETQ come from the germline V gene. Trimming took off 4 bases at V and 1 base at J, with 6 bases between the two ends.

This clonotype came up many times. The J gene is TRBJ2-3, the V gene TRBV27; either TRBD1 or TRBD2 may supply D (5 bases each). Trimming took 3 bases from V and 4 from J, leaving 20 bases between them. CDR1 MNHEY and CDR2 SMNVEV come from the germline V gene (reference sequence). The CDR3 runs to 17 residues. CDR3 bases: TGTGCCAGCAGTTTCCCACGGGACGGCTCGGGCCCAGATACGCAGTATTTT. This gives the protein CASSFPRDGSGPDTQYF.

The gene calls are TRBV12-3 or TRBV12-4 and TRBJ1-1, with D possibly being TRBD1 (5 bases). Trimming removed 6 bases at V and 1 base at J, with 15 bases between. CDR3 length: 15 residues. CDR3 amino acids: CASSPLGEANTEAFF. CDR3 nucleotides: TGTGCCAGCAGCCCGTTGGGGGAAGCGAACACTGAAGCTTTCTTT.

This clonotype occurred a few times. This rearrangement joins TRBV5-1 to TRBJ2-5; D unresolved. CDR3 length equals 14 residues. Trimming took 4 bases from V and 5 from J, leaving 15 bases between them. CDR1 and CDR2 from the germline V gene are SGHRS and YFSETQ. In nucleotides, the CDR3 is TGCGCCAGCAGCCCACAGCCCTCATGGGAGACCCAGTACTTC. It yields the protein CASSPQPSWETQYF.

This chain connects TRBV20-1 to TRBJ1-2; D call uncertain. CDR3 length: 13 amino acids. The germline V and J ends were trimmed by 3 bases and 3 bases, with 11 bases remaining between them. The germline gives CDR1 DFQATT, CDR2 SNEGSKA (reference sequence). This chain's CDR3 is CSARGSIDYGYTF. CDR3 sequence (DNA): TGCAGTGCTAGGGGCAGTATAGACTATGGCTACACCTTC.

The J gene is TRBJ1-2, the V gene TRBV20-1, with 7 nucleotides matching TRBD1. The V gene end was trimmed by 2 bases and the J gene end by 2 bases; junction bases not matched to a gene: 11. The CDR3 loop spans 16 amino acids. From germline, CDR1 is DFQATT and CDR2 SNEGSKA (reference sequence). CDR3 bases: TGCAGTGCTAGACCCCAGGGGGGTCTCCCGAACTATGGCTACACCTTC. Translation gives CSARPQGGLPNYGYTF.

The genes are TRBV29-1 and TRBJ2-5, with D possibly being TRBD1 or TRBD2 (5 bases each). Germline CDR1 SQVTM, CDR2 ANQGSEA. The CDR3 runs to 15 residues. Between the trimmed V and J ends, which lost 0 bases and 2 bases, there was a span of 13 bases. CDR3 sequence reads: CSVEDLWGMQETQYF. The CDR3 nucleotides are TGCAGCGTTGAAGATCTTTGGGGGATGCAAGAGACCCAGTACTTC.

The gene calls are TRBV10-3 and TRBJ2-3; maybe TRBD2 (5 bases). CDR1 and CDR2 (germline): ENHRY, SYGVKD. There are 14 residues in the CDR3. The ends were cut back, 5 bases at V and 1 base at J, with 10 bases in the middle. The CDR3 protein is CAISSGLGTDTQYF. In nucleotides, the CDR3 is TGTGCCATCAGTAGCGGTCTCGGCACAGATACGCAGTATTTT.

V usage is TRBV20-1 and J usage is TRBJ2-7, with D uncertain. Trimming stripped 3 bases from V and 0 bases from J, with 15 bases between. The CDR3 totals 15 residues. Germline V gives CDR1 DFQATT, CDR2 SNEGSKA (reference sequence). In nucleotides, the CDR3 is TGCAGTGCTAGTGTGTTGGGGTTCAGCTCCTACGAGCAGTACTTC. It yields the protein CSASVLGFSSYEQYF.

The rearrangement links TRBV20-1 to TRBJ2-7; 8 positions agree with TRBD1. V was clipped by 0 bases and J by 1 base; unmatched bases: 11. This CDR3 is 17 amino acids long. CDR1 and CDR2 (germline): DFQATT, SNEGSKA (reference sequence). CDR3 amino acids: CSARDPNPGTGSYEQYF. The CDR3 DNA sequence: TGCAGTGCTAGAGATCCAAACCCCGGGACAGGATCCTACGAGCAGTACTTC.

The V gene is TRBV7-9, the J gene TRBJ2-1; the D is unclear. Germline loops: CDR1 SEHNR, CDR2 FQNEAQ (reference sequence). CDR3 size: 13 residues. Trimming cost V 6 bases and J 9 bases, with 15 bases left between them. CDR3 residues: CASSTDTSREQFF. As DNA, the CDR3 is TGTGCCAGCAGTACGGATACGTCGCGTGAGCAGTTCTTC.

Here the CDR3 DNA reads TGCAGTGCGAAGCGCGGGCGGGGGGTAGATACGCAGTATTTT. This encodes CSAKRGRGVDTQYF. The chain recombines TRBV20-1 with TRBJ2-3; 8 nucleotides match TRBD2. This CDR3 comprises 14 residues. Germline loops: CDR1 DFQATT, CDR2 SNEGSKA (reference sequence). V lost 6 bases to trimming and J lost 5 bases; unmatched junction nucleotides: 10.

The chain joins TRBV23-1 to TRBJ2-3, with D possibly being TRBD1 (6 bases). TRBV23-1 belongs to the ORF category, with a function that is uncertain. The CDR3 sequence is 14 residues long. Trimming shortened V by 6 bases and J by 0 bases, and 10 bases separated the two germline ends. The CDR3 here is CASSCDRSTDTQYF. In DNA form, the CDR3 reads TGCGCCAGCAGCTGCGACAGGAGCACAGATACGCAGTATTTT.

V gene TRBV20-1 combines with J gene TRBJ1-3, with D possibly being TRBD1 (5 bases). The CDR3 length is 14 residues. V shed 1 base and J shed 2 bases, with 9 bases lying between them. The germline gives CDR1 DFQATT, CDR2 SNEGSKA (reference sequence). CDR3 in amino acids: CSARVRGPGNTIYF. The CDR3 DNA sequence: TGCAGTGCTAGAGTTCGGGGACCTGGAAACACCATATATTTT.

The chain joins TRBV29-1 to TRBJ2-5, with TRBD2 matching 7 bases. With 8 bases clipped from V and 5 bases from J, the junction kept 5 bases outside the gene matches. This CDR3 comprises 11 residues. Germline V gene lookup returns CDR1 SQVTM and CDR2 ANQGSEA. The chain's CDR3 is CSPWGGETQYF. The CDR3 DNA follows: TGCAGCCCCTGGGGGGGGGAGACCCAGTACTTC.

The chain uses TRBV5-1 and TRBJ2-1; D possibly corresponds to TRBD1 (5 bases). Trimming shortened V by 2 bases and J by 5 bases, and 14 bases separated the two germline ends. This CDR3 has 15 amino acids. CDR1 SGHRS and CDR2 YFSETQ come from the germline V gene. This CDR3 is CASSLGRTLDNEQFF. DNA of the CDR3: TGCGCCAGCAGCTTAGGACGGACATTAGACAATGAGCAGTTCTTC.

This chain connects TRBV12-3 or TRBV12-4 to TRBJ2-3; D is unresolved. The germline V and J ends were trimmed by 4 bases and 1 base, with 9 bases remaining between them. This CDR3 region has 14 residues. In nucleotides, the CDR3 is TGTGCCAGCAGTTCCCAAGTACGCACAGATACGCAGTATTTT. The encoded protein is CASSSQVRTDTQYF.

This clonotype was picked up many times. The CDR3 DNA is TGCAGTGCTAGAGATAGACCAAAAGGCTCCTACAATGAGCAGTTCTTC. This codes for CSARDRPKGSYNEQFF. V is TRBV20-1 and J is TRBJ2-1, with no clear D. Trimming stripped 0 bases from V and 0 bases from J, with 12 bases between. This CDR3 contains 16 residues. Germline assignment: CDR1 DFQATT and CDR2 SNEGSKA (reference sequence).

This clonotype was seen a few times. The chain employs TRBV20-1 and TRBJ1-4; 8 bases fit TRBD1. CDR1 and CDR2 from the germline V gene are DFQATT and SNEGSKA (reference sequence). Trimming took 5 bases from V and 2 from J; bases not matched to a gene: 7. This CDR3 is 15 amino acids long. The CDR3 coding sequence is TGCAGTGCTTCGACAGGGGAGGGGACTAATGAAAAACTGTTTTTT. Translated, it gives CSASTGEGTNEKLFF.

This chain connects TRBV10-3 to TRBJ1-3, with a tentative D call TRBD1 (6 bases). V lost 2 bases, J lost 4 bases, and 9 bases lay in between. Germline V lookup: CDR1 ENHRY, CDR2 SYGVKD. The CDR3 sequence is 14 residues long. This CDR3 is CAISEVRGGNTIYF. In DNA form, the CDR3 reads TGTGCCATCAGTGAGGTCAGGGGAGGAAACACCATATATTTT.

V usage is TRBV6-1 and J usage is TRBJ2-5; 8 positions match TRBD1. After removal of 5 bases from V and 0 bases from J, the junction contained 5 bases not matched to a gene. CDR1 MNHNS and CDR2 SASEGT come from the germline V gene. This CDR3 comprises 15 residues. The CDR3: CASSLTGEYQETQYF. CDR3 nucleotide sequence: TGTGCCAGCAGTCTGACAGGGGAGTACCAAGAGACCCAGTACTTC.

Ten or more counts support this clonotype. The chain links TRBV6-1 to TRBJ1-2; 8 bases fit TRBD1. The junction had 5 bases not matched to a gene; V was cut back by 3 bases and J by 8 bases. CDR1 and CDR2 from the germline V gene are MNHNS and SASEGT. There are 13 residues in the CDR3. The CDR3 region has the DNA TGTGCCAGCAGTGAGAGACAGGGGATGGGCTACACCTTC. As protein: CASSERQGMGYTF.

This chain connects TRBV18 to TRBJ2-1; 7 bases map to TRBD1. From germline, CDR1 is KGHSH and CDR2 LQKENI. Trimming at V came to 5 bases and at J to 9 bases, leaving 16 bases not matched to a gene. The CDR3 has 16 amino acids. The CDR3 sequence is CASSNLGTARSSEQFF. The DNA of the CDR3 is TGTGCCAGCTCAAACCTCGGGACAGCCCGTAGTTCTGAGCAGTTCTTC.